A single sample is the source of the 13 T cell receptor beta chains below, sequenced in a study of TIL therapy for anti-PD-1-resistant metastatic lung cancer. The libraries were made with immunoSEQ v3. Method: immunoSEQ multiplex PCR; TCRdb's copy keeps in-frame clones and lacks some. Of around 59,000 clones in the sample, roughly 69% were seen once. Stated time point: pre-treatment sample, taken before nivolumab and TIL therapy. This specimen was blood, taken at baseline. Receptor source: a person aged 25-85 years with non-small cell lung cancer.

The CDR3 coding sequence is TGTGCCAGCAGTTTCATCAGGGACACTGAAGCTTTCTTT. Protein sequence: CASSFIRDTEAFF. This chain joins TRBV2 and TRBJ1-1, with TRBD1 as a possible D gene (5 bases). CDR3 size: 13 residues. The germline CDR1 and CDR2 sequences are SNHLY and FYNNEI. Trimming took 5 bases from V and 3 from J, leaving 10 bases between them. Using reference TRBV2 and TRBJ1-1 for the parts outside the CDR3, the full variable domain is EPEVTQTPSHQVTQMGQEVILRCVPISNHLYFYWYRQILGQKVEFLVSFYNNEISEKSEIFDDQFSVERPDGSNFTLKIRSTKLEDSAMYFCASSFIRDTEAFFGQGTRLTVV.

This clone has only one observation. V and J are TRBV6-5 and TRBJ2-7, with 7 nucleotides matching TRBD1. V lost 2 bases to trimming and J lost 7 bases; unmatched junction nucleotides: 8. The CDR3 length is 14 residues. CDR1 MNHEY and CDR2 SVGAGI come from the germline V gene. In nucleotides, the CDR3 is TGTGCCAGCAGTTACCACGACAGGGTGGGAGAGCAGTACTTC. Its translation is CASSYHDRVGEQYF.

This CDR3 reads CASSWVTFRVSYNEQFF. The DNA for the CDR3 is TGTGCCAGCAGTTGGGTGACGTTTAGGGTATCCTACAATGAGCAGTTCTTC. The rearrangement links TRBV28 to TRBJ2-1; D remains unclear. The germline V and J ends were trimmed by 4 bases and 1 base, with 17 bases remaining between them. Germline CDR1 is MDHEN and CDR2 is SYDVKM. This CDR3 contains 17 residues.

The V and J genes are TRBV2 and TRBJ1-2; D might be TRBD1 (6 bases). V lost 2 bases and J lost 4, with 8 bases in between. In germline, CDR1 is SNHLY, CDR2 FYNNEI. The CDR3 sequence is 13 residues long. The CDR3 protein is CASSEQGGYGYTF. For the CDR3, the DNA is TGTGCCAGCAGTGAACAAGGGGGCTATGGCTACACCTTC.

This clone was found a few times. CDR3 nucleotides: TGTGCCTGGAGTGTTTGGGAACACAATGAGCAGTTCTTC. Protein: CAWSVWEHNEQFF. The chain combines TRBV30 with TRBJ2-1; unclear D gene. Looked up from germline, CDR1 is GTSNPN and CDR2 is SVGIG (reference sequence). V lost 0 bases and J 5 bases, leaving 8 bases between the germline ends. This CDR3 comprises 13 residues.

This chain uses TRBV18 with TRBJ1-5; 9 nucleotides line up with TRBD1. CDR3 length equals 17 residues. Germline V gene sequence: CDR1 KGHSH, CDR2 LQKENI. The J segment lost 0 bases and the V segment lost 1 base, leaving 4 bases of the junction unmatched. The CDR3 region is CASSPQQGAFSNQPQHF. CDR3 nucleotides: TGTGCCAGCTCACCACAACAGGGGGCGTTTAGCAATCAGCCCCAGCATTTT.

The chain links TRBV15 to TRBJ2-6; a weak D match, TRBD1 (5 bases). The CDR3 is 14 residues long. The V gene's germline CDR1 is LNHNV and CDR2 YYDKDF (reference sequence). Trimming shortened V by 5 bases and J by 0 bases, and 5 bases separated the two germline ends. The CDR3 loop is CATSGHSGANVLTF. As DNA, the CDR3 is TGTGCCACCAGCGGACACTCTGGGGCCAACGTCCTGACTTTC.

V usage is TRBV6-5 and J usage is TRBJ1-2; D gene unclear. Trimming stripped 2 bases from V and 2 bases from J, with 9 bases between. Germline V gene data show CDR1 as MNHEY and CDR2 as SVGAGI. The CDR3 consists of 14 residues. DNA for the CDR3: TGTGCCAGCAGTTACCAAATGGAGAACTATGGCTACACCTTC. Translating gives CASSYQMENYGYTF.

The chain has TRBV27 and TRBJ2-1; D tentatively reads TRBD1 or TRBD2 (6 bases each). Germline V gives CDR1 MNHEY, CDR2 SMNVEV (reference sequence). CDR3 length: 17 amino acids. Trimming removed 3 bases from V and 3 bases from J, with 18 bases in between. CDR3 nucleotides: TGTGCCAGCAGTTTCTACGGGGGCCCCAGTAACTACAATGAGCAGTTCTTC. Translation gives CASSFYGGPSNYNEQFF.

The table lists this clone with a few counts. This rearrangement joins TRBV5-1 to TRBJ1-1, with no clear D. Germline loops: CDR1 SGHRS, CDR2 YFSETQ. Trimming took off 5 bases at V and 1 base at J, with 15 bases between the two ends. CDR3 size: 15 residues. The CDR3 reads CASSFLAGGNTEAFF. The CDR3 region has the DNA TGCGCCAGCAGTTTCCTAGCAGGAGGGAACACTGAAGCTTTCTTT.

This chain links TRBV7-8 with TRBJ2-7; D is unclear. The germline CDR1 and CDR2 sequences are SGHVS and FQNEAQ. The CDR3 runs 14 residues. V lost 4 bases and J 3 bases, leaving 13 bases between the germline ends. CDR3 protein: CASSSMRLSYEQYF. CDR3 DNA sequence: TGTGCCAGCAGCTCAATGCGCCTAAGCTACGAGCAGTACTTC. Complete variable domain (other parts from reference TRBV7-8 and TRBJ2-7): GAGVSQSPRYKVAKRGQDVALRCDPISGHVSLFWYQQALGQGPEFLTYFQNEAQLDKSGLPSDRFFAERPEGSVSTLKIQRTQQEDSAVYLCASSSMRLSYEQYFGPGTRLTVT.

This chain connects TRBV6-5 to TRBJ1-3; 7 bases line up with TRBD1. The CDR3 sequence is 15 residues long. The germline V gene encodes CDR1 MNHEY and CDR2 SVGAGI. J gave up 2 bases and V 4 bases, and 5 bases lay outside the gene matches. CDR3: CASSLTQGTGNTIYF. The CDR3, as DNA: TGTGCCAGCAGTTTGACACAGGGGACTGGAAACACCATATATTTT.

The V and J genes are TRBV10-2 and TRBJ1-1; D is undetermined. V lost 0 bases and J lost 6, with 8 bases in between. The CDR3 is 13 residues long. Germline V CDR1 and CDR2: WSHSY, SAAADI. Here the CDR3 reads CASSESGVAEAFF. The CDR3 DNA is TGCGCCAGCAGTGAGTCGGGTGTTGCTGAAGCTTTCTTT.